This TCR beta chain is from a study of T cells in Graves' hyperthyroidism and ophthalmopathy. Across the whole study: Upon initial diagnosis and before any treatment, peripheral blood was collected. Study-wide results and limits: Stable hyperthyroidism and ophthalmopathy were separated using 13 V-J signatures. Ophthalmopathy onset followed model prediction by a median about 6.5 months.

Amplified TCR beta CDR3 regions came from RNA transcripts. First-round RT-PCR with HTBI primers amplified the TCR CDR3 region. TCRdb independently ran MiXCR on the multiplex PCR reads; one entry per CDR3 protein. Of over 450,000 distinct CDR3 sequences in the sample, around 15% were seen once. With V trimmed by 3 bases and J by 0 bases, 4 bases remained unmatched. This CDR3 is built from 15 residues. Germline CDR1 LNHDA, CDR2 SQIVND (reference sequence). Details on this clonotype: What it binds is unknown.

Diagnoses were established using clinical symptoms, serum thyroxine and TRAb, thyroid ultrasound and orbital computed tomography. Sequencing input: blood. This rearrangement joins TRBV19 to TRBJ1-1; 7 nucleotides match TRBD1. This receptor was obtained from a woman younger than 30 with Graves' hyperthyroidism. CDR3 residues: CASSMGQLMNTEAFF. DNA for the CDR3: TGTGCCAGTAGTATGGGACAGCTCATGAACACTGAAGCTTTCTTT.